What follows are 27 T cell receptor beta chains derived from one specimen sequenced in a study of graft-versus-host responses after intestinal transplantation. Researchers processed graft tissue to release intraepithelial and lamina propria lymphocytes. Clones were read by immunoSEQ multiplex PCR, and TCRdb kept only the in-frame ones, dropping some. Among 7,500 to 9,500 clones listed, roughly 85% were seen once. The specimen was ileum tissue, collected approximately 19 weeks after transplant. The source is a human patient who received an intestinal transplant, so some T cells may come from the graft donor.

This chain links TRBV27 with TRBJ2-2; 11 bases are a match to TRBD1. This CDR3 spans 21 amino acids. The germline CDR1 and CDR2 sequences are MNHEY and SMNVEV (reference sequence). The ends lost 2 bases at V and 4 bases at J; junction bases unmatched: 18. The CDR3 protein is CASSLNSGQGVPQSGTGELFF. The CDR3 region has the DNA TGTGCCAGCAGTTTAAATTCGGGACAGGGGGTCCCACAGTCGGGCACCGGGGAGCTGTTTTTT.

This clone was observed a single time. The V call is TRBV5-1, the J call TRBJ1-3, with no clear D. V gave up 4 bases and J gave up 0 bases, with 14 bases separating them. CDR3 length equals 16 residues. From germline, CDR1 is SGHRS and CDR2 YFSETQ. The CDR3 region has the DNA TGCGCCAGCAGCCCCTTATTCCGGCTCTCTGGAAACACCATATATTTT. Residues: CASSPLFRLSGNTIYF.

This clone was found once. This chain joins TRBV10-2 and TRBJ1-2; 10 bases map to TRBD1. CDR3 size: 14 residues. V lost 6 bases, J lost 6 bases, and 7 bases stayed unmatched. Germline loops: CDR1 WSHSY, CDR2 SAAADI. CDR3 amino acids: CASRDDRGPNGYTF. CDR3 nucleotide sequence: TGCGCCAGCAGGGACGACAGGGGGCCGAATGGCTACACCTTC.

The genes are TRBV7-9 and TRBJ2-7; 7 bases agree with TRBD2. This CDR3 spans 14 amino acids. V was pared by 6 bases and J by 7 bases, with 12 bases of the junction left unmatched. From germline, CDR1 is SEHNR and CDR2 FQNEAQ (reference sequence). The CDR3 DNA reads as TGTGCCAGCAGTCAGGAGGCGGGGGTAGGTGAGCAGTACTTC. This translates into CASSQEAGVGEQYF.

The chain recombines TRBV28 with TRBJ1-4; a weak D match, TRBD1 (5 bases). The CDR3 loop spans 14 amino acids. Trimming removed 4 bases from V and 8 bases from J, with 14 bases in between. Per germline, CDR1 MDHEN and CDR2 SYDVKM. Written as DNA, the CDR3 is TGTGCCAGCAGTTACGAGGGGTACAGAGAAAAACTGTTTTTT. This sequence encodes CASSYEGYREKLFF.

V gene TRBV7-2 combines with J gene TRBJ1-2; 9 bases match TRBD1. The CDR3 is 15 amino acids. Germline V gene sequence: CDR1 SGHTA, CDR2 FQGNSA. V lost 5 bases, J lost 4 bases, and 8 bases stayed unmatched. CDR3 bases: TGTGCCAGCAGCATCGGGACAGGGCGCCTCTATGGCTACACCTTC. This encodes CASSIGTGRLYGYTF.

The rearrangement uses TRBV7-6 and TRBJ2-3, with D possibly being TRBD1 or TRBD2 (5 bases each). The CDR3 has 15 residues. Germline CDR1 reads SGHVS; CDR2 reads FNYEAQ. The V end lost 5 bases, the J end lost 6 bases, and 18 bases lay between the germline ends. CDR3 sequence (DNA): TGTGCCAGCAGCCAGCAGGGACGTGCATTGGATACGCAGTATTTT. Translation gives CASSQQGRALDTQYF.

This chain connects TRBV6-1 to TRBJ1-6; D possibly corresponds to TRBD1 (6 bases). Germline lookup yields CDR1 MNHNS and CDR2 SASEGT. The CDR3 covers 17 residues. Trimming left V 2 bases short and J 7 bases short, with 18 bases between. CDR3 coding DNA: TGTGCCAGCAGTGAATTAATTGCGGGGGGCGCAAATTCACCCCTCCACTTT. Translated: CASSELIAGGANSPLHF.

The chain is built from TRBV9 and TRBJ2-1; TRBD1 agrees at 11 bases. CDR1 is SGDLS and CDR2 is YYNGEE in the germline V gene. The V gene end was trimmed by 4 bases and the J gene end by 8 bases; junction bases not matched to a gene: 8. The CDR3 covers 15 residues. The CDR3 loop is CASSPWGTGGDEQFF. Here the CDR3 DNA reads TGTGCCAGCAGCCCCTGGGGGACAGGGGGGGATGAGCAGTTCTTC.

This chain uses TRBV25-1 with TRBJ1-1; TRBD1 matches at 9 bases. Per the germline V gene, CDR1 is MGHDK and CDR2 is SYGVNS. The CDR3 has 14 amino acids. The V segment lost 5 bases and the J segment 7 bases; nucleotides outside the gene matches: 8. As DNA, the CDR3 is TGTGCCAGCAGTCCCGAGGGACAGGGTGGTGAAGCTTTCTTT. Its translation: CASSPEGQGGEAFF. Full variable domain (rest looked up from reference TRBV25-1 and TRBJ1-1): EADIYQTPRYLVIGTGKKITLECSQTMGHDKMYWYQQDPGMELHLIHYSYGVNSTEKGDLSSESTVSRIRTEHFPLTLESARPSHTSQYLCASSPEGQGGEAFFGQGTRLTVV.

The chain links TRBV7-9 to TRBJ2-7; 10 positions match TRBD1. CDR3 length equals 13 residues. V dropped 5 bases and J dropped 3; count of bases not matched to a gene: 1. CDR1 and CDR2 from the germline V gene are SEHNR and FQNEAQ (reference sequence). The CDR3, as DNA: TGTGCCAGCAGCCGGGACAGGGGCTACGAGCAGTACTTC. Translating it yields CASSRDRGYEQYF.

This clone showed up just once. CDR3 DNA sequence: TGTGCCAGCTCACAGCGGGGACAGGGGGCGAATTCACCCCTCCACTTT. This gives the protein CASSQRGQGANSPLHF. The V and J genes are TRBV18 and TRBJ1-6; 12 bases map to TRBD1. The CDR3 totals 16 residues. Germline CDR1 reads KGHSH; CDR2 reads LQKENI. V gave up 4 bases and J gave up 7 bases; unmatched junction bases: 5.

Comments on this clone: Distinct nucleotide sequences in the sample also encode this CDR3. The DNA for the CDR3 is TGTGCCAGCAGCTTAGGGGGCACAGGGGGAAAGACCCAGTACTTC. This translates into CASSLGGTGGKTQYF. The chain combines TRBV7-2 with TRBJ2-5, with 8 bases matching TRBD1. The length of the CDR3 is 15 residues. Unmatched junction bases numbered 7, after V lost 1 base and J lost 6 bases. Germline assignment: CDR1 SGHTA and CDR2 FQGNSA.

This clone has a handful of counts. The chain joins TRBV6-6 to TRBJ1-3, with 7 nucleotides matching TRBD1. From germline, CDR1 is MNHNY and CDR2 SVGAGI (reference sequence). Unmatched junction bases numbered 6, after V lost 3 bases and J lost 4 bases. The CDR3 loop spans 15 amino acids. The CDR3 sequence: CASSYNRGGGNTIYF. The CDR3 bases are TGTGCCAGCAGTTATAACAGGGGAGGAGGAAACACCATATATTTT.

The CDR3 loop is CASSVTGTINNEQFF. In nucleotides, the CDR3 is TGTGCCAGCAGTGTTACCGGGACTATAAACAATGAGCAGTTCTTC. The V gene is TRBV9, the J gene TRBJ2-1; 7 nucleotides agree with TRBD2. V shed 5 bases, J shed 5 bases, and the junction held 10 bases outside the gene matches. CDR1 is SGDLS, CDR2 YYNGEE, per germline. The CDR3 spans 15 residues.

The chain links TRBV10-3 to TRBJ2-5; 7 positions match TRBD1. Trimming cost V 2 bases and J 0 bases; bases outside gene matches: 6. The CDR3 extends over 16 amino acids. Germline V gene lookup returns CDR1 ENHRY and CDR2 SYGVKD. This chain's CDR3 is CAISEGQAGYQETQYF. In DNA form, the CDR3 reads TGTGCCATCAGTGAGGGACAGGCAGGGTACCAAGAGACCCAGTACTTC.

CDR3 residues: CASSVGGAYNEQFF. The CDR3 nucleotides are TGTGCCAGCAGCGTGGGCGGGGCTTACAATGAGCAGTTCTTC. The rearrangement uses TRBV7-2 and TRBJ2-1; a possible D gene is TRBD2 (6 bases). Germline V gene lookup returns CDR1 SGHTA and CDR2 FQGNSA. The ends were cut back, 5 bases at V and 4 bases at J, with 12 bases in the middle. This CDR3 has 14 residues.

The genes are TRBV7-2 and TRBJ2-5; D gene unclear. This CDR3 contains 12 residues. The V end was cut by 8 bases, the J end by 5 bases, with 12 bases between. Per germline, CDR1 SGHTA and CDR2 FQGNSA. The CDR3 DNA is TGTGCCAGCGGGCCCCAACATGAGACCCAGTACTTC. Residues: CASGPQHETQYF.

J is TRBJ2-1 and V is TRBV7-2, with unresolved D. The CDR3 extends over 12 amino acids. Looked up from germline, CDR1 is SGHTA and CDR2 is FQGNSA. The V end lost 3 bases, the J end lost 12 bases, and 12 bases lay between the germline ends. CDR3 nucleotide sequence: TGTGCCAGCAGCTTTGGGTTGGTAGGGCAGTTCTTC. It translates to CASSFGLVGQFF. The whole variable domain, filled in from reference TRBV7-2 and TRBJ2-1, reads GAGVSQSPSNKVTEKGKDVELRCDPISGHTALYWYRQSLGQGLEFLIYFQGNSAPDKSGLPSDRFSAERTGGSVSTLTIQRTQQEDSAVYLCASSFGLVGQFFGPGTRLTVL.

J is TRBJ1-2 and V is TRBV5-1; 7 bases agree with TRBD1. The germline CDR1 and CDR2 sequences are SGHRS and YFSETQ. With 3 bases clipped from V and 3 bases from J, the junction kept 8 bases outside the gene matches. CDR3 size: 15 residues. The DNA for the CDR3 is TGCGCCAGCAGCTCCAACCCTGACAGGGACTATGGCTACACCTTC. Amino acids: CASSSNPDRDYGYTF.

This clone showed up just once. V gene TRBV6-5 combines with J gene TRBJ2-7, with D hard to call. V was trimmed by 5 bases and J by 4 bases, leaving 12 bases between them. There are 13 residues in the CDR3. CDR1 and CDR2 from the germline V gene are MNHEY and SVGAGI. CDR3 in DNA: TGTGCCAGCAGTGAAGTATCAGGATACGAGCAGTACTTC. Translated: CASSEVSGYEQYF.

The J gene is TRBJ2-7, the V gene TRBV21-1; the table's TRBD1 call for D was not verified on the DNA. TRBV21-1 is an annotated pseudogene. The CDR3 covers 15 residues. The CDR3 is CASSILTGGSYEQYF. DNA of the CDR3: TGTGCCAGCAGCATCTTGACAGGGGGAAGCTACGAGCAGTACTTC.

With respect to this clone: Distinct nucleotide sequences in the sample also encode this CDR3. V usage is TRBV5-1 and J usage is TRBJ1-3, with 7 positions matching TRBD1. Germline V CDR1 and CDR2: SGHRS, YFSETQ. V shed 4 bases, J shed 0 bases, and the junction held 7 bases outside the gene matches. The CDR3 sequence is 16 residues long. Here the CDR3 reads CASSVGDSYSGNTIYF. The CDR3 DNA sequence: TGCGCCAGCAGCGTTGGGGACAGTTACTCTGGAAACACCATATATTTT.

The chain joins TRBV30 to TRBJ1-6; 8 positions agree with TRBD1. The germline V gene encodes CDR1 GTSNPN and CDR2 SVGIG (reference sequence). The CDR3 consists of 19 residues. V shed 3 bases and J 0 bases; nucleotides not matched to a gene: 13. CDR3 amino acids: CAWSPRDRFLVSYNSPLHF. The CDR3 bases are TGTGCCTGGAGCCCCCGGGACAGGTTTTTAGTCTCCTATAATTCACCCCTCCACTTT.

The rearrangement links TRBV21-1 to TRBJ1-5. TRBV21-1 is deemed a pseudogene. This CDR3 is 17 amino acids long. This CDR3 is CASRQNVLHWHHQPQHF. The CDR3 nucleotides read TGTGCCAGCAGACAAAATGTGCTACATTGGCATCATCAGCCCCAGCATTTT.

The chain is built from TRBV6-1 and TRBJ2-5; tentatively, D is TRBD2 (6 bases). The CDR3 extends over 14 amino acids. V dropped 3 bases and J dropped 5 bases, with 13 bases sitting between them. CDR1 is MNHNS, CDR2 SASEGT, per germline. Written as DNA, the CDR3 is TGTGCCAGCAGTGAGGTGGGAGGAGCGGAGACCCAGTACTTC. The encoded protein is CASSEVGGAETQYF.

This clone was recorded only once. The genes are TRBV14 and TRBJ1-2; D gene unclear. Deletions cut 2 bases from V and 4 bases from J, with 17 bases between. The CDR3 spans 16 residues. Germline V gene lookup returns CDR1 SGHDN and CDR2 FVKESK. CDR3 sequence reads: CASSQSPGLGSYGYTF. The CDR3 nucleotides read TGTGCCAGCAGCCAAAGCCCGGGCCTGGGAAGCTATGGCTACACCTTC. Using reference TRBV14 and TRBJ1-2 for the parts outside the CDR3, the full variable domain is EAGVTQFPSHSVIEKGQTVTLRCDPISGHDNLYWYRRVMGKEIKFLLHFVKESKQDESGMPNNRFLAERTGGTYSTLKVQPAELEDSGVYFCASSQSPGLGSYGYTFGSGTRLTVV.